A selection of T cell receptor beta chains follows, all from one sample in a study of cytomegalovirus exposure and HLA in healthy donors. TCRdb's table, derived via immunoSEQ multiplex PCR, lists solely in-frame clones and lacks some. The sample consists of about 160,000 clones, roughly 75% of them appearing once. The sequencing input was PBMCs. The receptors shown here come from a man aged 18 to 35 in good health and CMV-seronegative. Both conserved end residues are part of each CDR3. The D gene is left open where the match is weak. Where a row states a size, it is once, few, many or the class of an expanded clone; other rows omit it.

j_call clone_size d_call v_call cdr3_nt cdr3_aa
TRBJ2-2 - - TRBV9 TGTGCCAGCAGCGGGCGGGTCGTGGAGGCCGGGGAGCTGTTTTTT CASSGRVVEAGELFF
TRBJ1-1 - - TRBV5-5 TGTGCCAGCAGTGTGCCAGGGAGGATGAACACTGAAGCTTTCTTT CASSVPGRMNTEAFF
TRBJ2-7 few TRBD1 TRBV4-1 TGCGCCAGCAGCGCCCGGGACAGGGGGGTCTACGAGCAGTACTTC CASSARDRGVYEQYF
TRBJ2-1 - TRBD1 TRBV28 TGTGCCAGCACTGGGGAGACAGGGTGGGGCAATGAGCAGTTCTTC CASTGETGWGNEQFF
TRBJ2-1 - - TRBV6-5 TGTGCCAGCAGCCAAGAAGCGGGCTCCTACAATGAGCAGTTCTTC CASSQEAGSYNEQFF
TRBJ2-7 - TRBD2 TRBV5-1 TGCGCCAGCAGCCCCGGGACTAGCGGGAGTTTAGACGAGCAGTACTTC CASSPGTSGSLDEQYF
TRBJ2-7 - TRBD2 TRBV10-2 TGCGCCAGCAGTCGAGGGCAGGGGAGTCTAGCGGGACTGGGGCAGTACTTC CASSRGQGSLAGLGQYF
TRBJ2-7 - TRBD1 TRBV6-6 TGTGCCAGCAGTTACTCGGGACAGCAGTACGAGCAGTACTTC CASSYSGQQYEQYF
TRBJ2-2 - - TRBV7-2 TGTGCCAGCAGGGAACCGCGGGGGGAGCTGTTTTTT CASREPRGELFF
TRBJ1-2 - TRBD1 TRBV6-1 TGTGCCAGCTGTCCGGACAGGTTTGGCTATGGCTACACCTTC CASCPDRFGYGYTF
TRBJ1-1 - - TRBV28 TGTGCCAGCAGTTTATGGGCTGAAAACACTGAAGCTTTCTTT CASSLWAENTEAFF
TRBJ2-3 - - TRBV5-1 TGCGCCAGCTCCTTAGGAGGGGAAGGCACAGATACGCAGTATTTT CASSLGGEGTDTQYF
TRBJ1-5 - TRBD1 TRBV30 TGTGCCTGGAGTGTATCAGGGGGTCAGCCCCAGCATTTT CAWSVSGGQPQHF
TRBJ2-3 - - TRBV5-1 TGCGCCAGCAGGACCGCGGCGGCAGATACGCAGTATTTT CASRTAAADTQYF
TRBJ2-7 - TRBD1 TRBV6-5 TGTGCCAGCAGTTTATCACAGGGGTTCCCCTACGAGCAGTACTTC CASSLSQGFPYEQYF
TRBJ2-1 - TRBD2 TRBV4-3 TGCGCCAGCAGCCAAGACCCCGGGACTACAGCGTCAGGGCAGTTCTTC CASSQDPGTTASGQFF
TRBJ1-3 - - TRBV14 TGTGCCAGCAGCCAATATGGGGGGATCAACACCATATATTTT CASSQYGGINTIYF
TRBJ2-7 - - TRBV10-2 TGCGCCACCCTTCCCAGGGGGGTTGGGACTCACGAGCAGTACTTC CATLPRGVGTHEQYF
TRBJ2-1 few TRBD1 TRBV5-5 TGTGCCAGCAGAGCCGGACAGGGTTTGGAGCAGTTCTTC CASRAGQGLEQFF
TRBJ2-1 - - TRBV5-4 TGTGCCAGCAGCTTGGCTCAGGGCGCCTACAATGAGCAGTTCTTC CASSLAQGAYNEQFF
TRBJ2-7 few TRBD2 TRBV2 TGTGCCAGCAGTGTGACTAGCGATTCCGAGCAGTACTTC CASSVTSDSEQYF
TRBJ2-5 few - TRBV5-1 TGCGCCAGCAGCACAGGCCAAGAGACCCAGTACTTC CASSTGQETQYF
TRBJ1-2 few TRBD1 TRBV5-8 TGTGCCAGCAGCTACGACGACAGGGAAGGGTTCGGCTACACCTTC CASSYDDREGFGYTF
TRBJ2-5 - - TRBV9 TGTGCCAGCAGCGTAGGGTCCGGGGGCCAAGAGACCCAGTACTTC CASSVGSGGQETQYF
TRBJ2-4 few - TRBV7-7 TGTGCCAGCAGCTCGGGTGAGGGAAACATTCAGTACTTC CASSSGEGNIQYF
TRBJ2-7 - TRBD2 TRBV7-8 TGTGCCAGCAGCCCAAGCGGGAGCTCCTACGAGCAGTACTTC CASSPSGSSYEQYF
TRBJ1-2 - - TRBV27 TGTGCCAGCACCCTCGGGGGGTGGTCCTTC CASTLGGWSF
TRBJ2-5 - TRBD2 TRBV5-6 TGTGCCAGCAGCTTGATACTAGCGGGCCAAGAGACCCAGTACTTC CASSLILAGQETQYF
TRBJ2-5 few TRBD2 TRBV7-8 TGTGCCAGCAGCATATTCAGCGGGAGGGACGAGACCCAGTACTTC CASSIFSGRDETQYF
TRBJ1-2 - TRBD1 TRBV19 TGTGCCAGTATCCTGTCAGGGGGCCTTGGCTACACCTTC CASILSGGLGYTF
TRBJ1-5 few - TRBV19 TGTGCCAGTAGACGGGGGGGACGAGGCATTCAGCCCCAGCATTTT CASRRGGRGIQPQHF
TRBJ1-5 - - TRBV5-6 TGTGCCAGCAGTTGGGCGGGAGGCAGTCAGCCCCAGCATTTT CASSWAGGSQPQHF
TRBJ2-3 - - TRBV13 TGTGCCAGCAGCTTAGGGTTGCGAACAGATACGCAGTATTTT CASSLGLRTDTQYF
TRBJ1-5 - TRBD1 TRBV25-1 TGTGCCAGCAGTCAGGGGGATCAGCCCCAGCATTTT CASSQGDQPQHF
TRBJ1-5 - - TRBV5-1 TGCGCCAGCATCCTTTCTTGTCCCCCCCCCAATCAGCCCCAGCATTTT CASILSCPPPNQPQHF
TRBJ1-2 - - TRBV14 TGTGCCAGCAGCCAAGATGGCCGTGGCTACACCTTC CASSQDGRGYTF
TRBJ1-1 - - TRBV19 TGTGCCAGTAGCCTCCAGGGGAACACTGAAGCTTTCTTT CASSLQGNTEAFF
TRBJ2-2 - - TRBV5-6 TGTGCCAGCAGCTACGGGAGAACCGGGGAGCTGTTTTTT CASSYGRTGELFF
TRBJ1-3 - - TRBV10-3 TGTGCCACCGAGACAGTCACTGGAAACACCATATATTTT CATETVTGNTIYF
TRBJ1-2 few - TRBV6-1 TGTGCCAGCAGGCTACAGGAATACTATGGCTACACCTTC CASRLQEYYGYTF
TRBJ2-3 - - TRBV5-1 TGCGCCAGCAGCTTGGCGGGGGACGGCACAGATACGCAGTATTTT CASSLAGDGTDTQYF
TRBJ2-2 few - TRBV4-2 TGTGCCAGCAGCCAAGAAGAGTTGGAGTCCGGGGAGCTGTTTTTT CASSQEELESGELFF
TRBJ1-2 - - TRBV19 TGTGCCAGTAGTATAGATCGGGCCCCTGGAGGCTATGGCTACACCTTC CASSIDRAPGGYGYTF
TRBJ2-1 - TRBD2 TRBV5-4 TGTGCCAGCAGCGCGGGAGGTAGCGACTCCTACAATGAGCAGTTCTTC CASSAGGSDSYNEQFF
TRBJ1-1 - - TRBV7-2 TGTGCCAGCAGCTTTCCCCCAATAGTTGAAGCTTTCTTT CASSFPPIVEAFF
TRBJ2-7 - - TRBV9 TGTGCCAGCAGCGCGGGACTGGAGGCGAACGAGCAGTACTTC CASSAGLEANEQYF
TRBJ2-1 - - TRBV19 TGTGCCAGTAGTATAAGGGCGTCAAGGGGCAATGAGCAGTTCTTC CASSIRASRGNEQFF
TRBJ1-5 - TRBD1 TRBV28 TGTGCCAGCAGCGGACAGGGGTGGAATCCCCAGGGGGGGAGCAATCAGCCCCAGCATTTT CASSGQGWNPQGGSNQPQHF
TRBJ2-3 - - TRBV4-1 TGCGCCAGCAGCCACCCAGGTCGTGTAGATACGCAGTATTTT CASSHPGRVDTQYF
TRBJ2-1 - TRBD1 TRBV10-3 TGTGCCATCAGTGAGGGACAGGCAAACCAGGGGCAGTTCTTC CAISEGQANQGQFF
TRBJ2-7 - TRBD1 TRBV7-8 TGTGCCAGCAGGCACAGGGGGAACCGCGAGCAGTACTTC CASRHRGNREQYF
TRBJ2-1 - TRBD2 TRBV7-9 TGTGCCAGCAGTACTAGCGGGGTGTACAATGAGCAGTTCTTC CASSTSGVYNEQFF